A selection of T cell receptor beta chains follows, all from one sample in a study of OX40 agonist ivuxolimab in advanced cancers. TCRdb keeps only in-frame clones here, not all; method: immunoSEQ multiplex PCR. The sample has about 53,000 clones; about four fifths are singletons. Sequenced here: CD4+ or CD8+ T cells sorted from blood, sampled in a trial of the OX40 agonist ivuxolimab. These receptors were obtained from an adult with an advanced solid tumor such as melanoma, head and neck, liver or kidney cancer. Both conserved end residues are part of each CDR3. Each record gives: CDR3 protein, CDR3 DNA, J gene, clone size, V gene, D gene. The D gene is left open where the match is weak. Some rows have no size entry. The others give once, few or many, or a class for an expanded clone.

CASSQPEQGFISDEQYF,TGCGCCAGCAGCCAACCCGAACAGGGGTTTATTTCGGACGAGCAGTACTTC,TRBJ2-7,NA,TRBV4-1,TRBD1
CASSPGTSGSSYNEQFF,TGTGCCAGCAGCCCCGGGACTAGCGGGAGCTCCTACAATGAGCAGTTCTTC,TRBJ2-1,NA,TRBV7-6,TRBD2
CASSLWGRGIRGLGAFF,TGTGCCAGCAGCTTGTGGGGAAGGGGAATCAGGGGGCTGGGTGCTTTCTTT,TRBJ1-1,NA,TRBV5-6,TRBD1
CASIRASGYTGELFF,TGTGCCAGCATTAGGGCTAGCGGTTATACCGGGGAGCTGTTTTTT,TRBJ2-2,few,TRBV28,TRBD2
CASSAGGSPHNEQFF,TGTGCCAGCAGTGCAGGCGGGAGTCCCCACAATGAGCAGTTCTTC,TRBJ2-1,NA,TRBV2,TRBD2
CASSKESNRGGGLYEQYF,TGTGCCAGTAGTAAAGAGAGTAACCGAGGGGGAGGGCTTTACGAGCAGTACTTC,TRBJ2-7,few,TRBV6-1,NA
CASSLQGRGTEAFF,TGCGCCAGCAGCTTACAGGGGCGCGGCACTGAAGCTTTCTTT,TRBJ1-1,NA,TRBV5-1,TRBD1
CASSQDSSGNTIYF,TGTGCCAGCAGTCAGGACAGCTCTGGAAACACCATATATTTT,TRBJ1-3,NA,TRBV2,NA
CASSDRRFGSQSGANVLTF,TGTGCCAGCAGTGATCGCCGGTTCGGGAGCCAATCTGGGGCCAACGTCCTGACTTTC,TRBJ2-6,NA,TRBV6-4,NA
CSVVGNTDGYTF,TGCAGCGTTGTTGGCAATACGGATGGCTACACCTTC,TRBJ1-2,medium-sized,TRBV29-1,NA
CASSVSGGQEAFF,TGTGCCAGCAGCGTTAGCGGGGGACAGGAAGCTTTCTTT,TRBJ1-1,once,TRBV11-3,TRBD1
CASSPDRGNYEQYF,TGTGCCAGCAGCCCGGACAGGGGGAACTACGAGCAGTACTTC,TRBJ2-7,NA,TRBV5-4,TRBD1
CATSRDPSGGNQPQHF,TGTGCCACCAGCAGAGATCCGTCGGGGGGTAATCAGCCCCAGCATTTT,TRBJ1-5,NA,TRBV15,NA
CSGYRDYEQYF,TGCAGCGGTTACAGGGACTACGAGCAGTACTTC,TRBJ2-7,NA,TRBV29-1,NA
CASSSNRDGRLGGYTF,TGTGCCAGCAGCTCTAACCGGGACGGACGCCTCGGGGGCTACACCTTC,TRBJ1-2,NA,TRBV7-8,NA
CAWGGDTMNTEAFF,TGTGCCTGGGGGGGGGACACTATGAACACTGAAGCTTTCTTT,TRBJ1-1,NA,TRBV30,NA
CASSSSGRTQETQYF,TGTGCCAGCAGCAGTAGCGGGAGGACCCAAGAGACCCAGTACTTC,TRBJ2-5,NA,TRBV7-2,TRBD2
CASRGGSMNTEAFF,TGCGCCAGCAGAGGCGGGTCTATGAACACTGAAGCTTTCTTT,TRBJ1-1,few,TRBV10-2,NA
CASREGNQETQYF,TGTGCCAGCAGAGAGGGGAACCAAGAGACCCAGTACTTC,TRBJ2-5,NA,TRBV6-5,NA
CASRQTVNTEAFF,TGTGCCAGCAGGCAAACAGTGAACACTGAAGCTTTCTTT,TRBJ1-1,NA,TRBV5-4,NA
CASSLDTTGGVYGYTF,TGCGCCAGCAGCTTGGATACGACAGGGGGCGTCTATGGCTACACCTTC,TRBJ1-2,NA,TRBV5-1,TRBD1
CTSSQAGETDTQYF,TGCACCAGCAGCCAAGCGGGAGAGACAGATACGCAGTATTTT,TRBJ2-3,NA,TRBV1,NA
CASQEGALVKGELFF,TGCGCCAGCCAAGAGGGAGCTCTTGTGAAGGGGGAGCTGTTTTTT,TRBJ2-2,NA,TRBV5-1,NA
CASSVGFQFNNEQFF,TGTGCCAGCAGCGTAGGTTTCCAGTTTAACAATGAGCAGTTCTTC,TRBJ2-1,NA,TRBV9,NA
CASSRLSATNEKLFF,TGTGCCAGCAGCAGACTGAGTGCAACTAATGAAAAACTGTTTTTT,TRBJ1-4,once,TRBV7-2,NA
CASSLGRGIVRNEQFF,TGTGCCAGCAGCTTAGGACGGGGTATCGTCCGAAATGAGCAGTTCTTC,TRBJ2-1,NA,TRBV7-3,NA
CASRRDPLSNQPQHF,TGTGCCAGCAGAAGGGACCCCCTTAGCAATCAGCCCCAGCATTTT,TRBJ1-5,few,TRBV2,NA
CASSYSGRQDDYTF,TGTGCCAGCAGTTACTCCGGCCGACAGGACGACTACACCTTC,TRBJ1-2,NA,TRBV6-5,NA
CAWSSLPSYGYTF,TGTGCCTGGAGTAGTCTTCCCTCCTATGGCTACACCTTC,TRBJ1-2,few,TRBV30,NA
CASSLSQLPNTEAFF,TGTGCCAGCAGCCTATCGCAGCTACCCAACACTGAAGCTTTCTTT,TRBJ1-1,NA,TRBV27,NA
CASRGLARGETQYF,TGTGCCAGTAGAGGTCTGGCGAGGGGAGAGACCCAGTACTTC,TRBJ2-5,NA,TRBV19,NA
CASSYSGGRGGTFF,TGTGCCAGCAGTTACTCAGGGGGGCGCGGAGGAACTTTCTTT,TRBJ1-1,NA,TRBV6-9,TRBD1
CASRPGLAYNEQFF,TGTGCCAGCAGACCGGGACTAGCGTACAATGAGCAGTTCTTC,TRBJ2-1,once,TRBV7-9,TRBD2
CASSFPGLAASNEQFF,TGTGCCAGCAGCTTCCCGGGACTAGCGGCTTCCAATGAGCAGTTCTTC,TRBJ2-1,NA,TRBV11-2,TRBD2
CSARRGPEAFF,TGCAGTGCCCGGCGGGGGCCTGAAGCTTTCTTT,TRBJ1-1,NA,TRBV20-1,NA
CASSREGLTEAFF,TGTGCCAGCAGCCGGGAGGGCCTCACTGAAGCTTTCTTT,TRBJ1-1,NA,TRBV7-8,NA
CSVGNGYTF,TGCAGCGTGGGGAATGGCTACACCTTC,TRBJ1-2,NA,TRBV29-1,NA
CASSRTSGRFDEQFF,TGTGCCAGCAGCCGGACTAGCGGGAGGTTTGATGAGCAGTTCTTC,TRBJ2-1,NA,TRBV9,TRBD2
CASSEVRGKSSYNEQFF,TGTGCCAGCAGCGAGGTCAGGGGAAAGTCCTCCTACAATGAGCAGTTCTTC,TRBJ2-1,NA,TRBV9,NA
CASSWASQGEKLFF,TGTGCCAGCAGTTGGGCCTCCCAGGGGGAAAAACTGTTTTTT,TRBJ1-4,NA,TRBV27,NA
CASSLSGVRSTEAFF,TGTGCCAGCAGTTTATCAGGGGTGAGGAGCACTGAAGCTTTCTTT,TRBJ1-1,NA,TRBV6-5,NA
CAWSVWGDRAGTEAFF,TGTGCCTGGAGTGTATGGGGGGACAGGGCGGGCACTGAAGCTTTCTTT,TRBJ1-1,NA,TRBV30,TRBD1
CASSQGRGSGNTIYF,TGTGCCAGTAGTCAGGGAAGGGGATCTGGAAACACCATATATTTT,TRBJ1-3,NA,TRBV19,NA